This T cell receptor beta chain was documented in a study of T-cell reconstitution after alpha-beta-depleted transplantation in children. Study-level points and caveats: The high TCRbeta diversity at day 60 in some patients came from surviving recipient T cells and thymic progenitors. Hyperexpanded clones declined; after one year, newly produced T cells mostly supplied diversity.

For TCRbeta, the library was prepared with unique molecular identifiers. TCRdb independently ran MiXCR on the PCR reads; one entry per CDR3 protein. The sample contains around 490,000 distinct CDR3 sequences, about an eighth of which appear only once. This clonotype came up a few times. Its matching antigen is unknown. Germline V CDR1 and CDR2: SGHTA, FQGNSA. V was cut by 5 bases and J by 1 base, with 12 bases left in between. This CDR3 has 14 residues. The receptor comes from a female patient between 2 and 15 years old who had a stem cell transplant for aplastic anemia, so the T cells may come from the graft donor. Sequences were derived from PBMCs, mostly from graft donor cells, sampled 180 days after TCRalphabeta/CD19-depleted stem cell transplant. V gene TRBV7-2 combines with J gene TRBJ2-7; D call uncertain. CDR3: CASSLYQASYEQYV. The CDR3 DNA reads TGTGCCAGCAGCCTATACCAGGCTTCCTACGAGCAGTACGTC.